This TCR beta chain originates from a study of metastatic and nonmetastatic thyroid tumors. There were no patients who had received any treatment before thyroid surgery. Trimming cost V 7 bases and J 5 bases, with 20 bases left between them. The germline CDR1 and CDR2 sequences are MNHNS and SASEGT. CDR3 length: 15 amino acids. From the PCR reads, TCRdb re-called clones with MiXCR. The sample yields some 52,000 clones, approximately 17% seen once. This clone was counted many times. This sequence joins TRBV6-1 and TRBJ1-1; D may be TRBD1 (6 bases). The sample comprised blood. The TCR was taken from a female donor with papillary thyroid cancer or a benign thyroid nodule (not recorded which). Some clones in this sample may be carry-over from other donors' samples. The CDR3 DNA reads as TGTGCCAGCAACCTCCCGACAGGTGGTCGGACTGAAGCTTTCTTT. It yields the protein CASNLPTGGRTEAFF.